This TCR beta chain came from a study of blood T cells in healthy people across ages. Points from the study as a whole: Unsorted PBMCs ruled out conclusive naive versus antigen-experienced comparison.

Total RNA extraction produced at least 5.5 micrograms (per sample) for the study. On this clonotype itself: Antigen unknown.

Trimming removed 1 base from V and 1 base from J, with 11 bases in between. Looked up from germline, CDR1 is LGHNA and CDR2 is YSLEER. The CDR3 sequence is 15 residues long. Primers used in a second PCR of about 6 to 11 cycles were a sample-barcoded 5' primer and a J-beta primer mix. A template-switch adaptor with 12 random nucleotides tagged each cDNA molecule. All samples gave at least 2.5 million CDR3-containing paired-end reads. TCRdb reprocessed the 5' RACE reads via MiXCR and lists one record per CDR3 protein. Of just over 800,000 distinct CDR3 sequences in the sample, around 68% are singletons; the top ten hold 28%.

Sequencing input: blood. This receptor was taken from a man aged 30 to 45 in good health. The V and J genes are TRBV4-3 and TRBJ2-7; TRBD1 might be the D (7 bases). CDR3 sequence (DNA): TGCGCCAGCAGCCAAGGGGGGGACAGATCCTACGAGCAGTACTTC. It specifies CASSQGGDRSYEQYF.